This TCR beta chain was sequenced for a study of blood T cell repertoires in COVID-19. Turning to the study itself: From the United States, Italy and Spain came samples of acute and convalescent COVID-19.

Germline V gives CDR1 SGDLS, CDR2 YYNGEE. Trimming pared 2 bases from V and 7 bases from J, leaving 12 bases between. This CDR3 contains 14 residues. The data were produced by immunoSEQ multiplex PCR, yet TCRdb's version contains in-frame clones alone and is incomplete. Of over 50,000 clones detected, about 81% appear once; the ten largest clones hold 15% to 19%. The sequence was collected from a man older than 75 with acute or convalescent COVID-19. The rearrangement joins TRBV9 to TRBJ1-4; perhaps TRBD1 as D (5 bases). Sequencing was performed on peripheral blood. Here the CDR3 reads CASSVEGEGEKLFF. CDR3 DNA: TGTGCCAGCAGCGTGGAAGGGGAAGGTGAAAAACTGTTTTTT. The full variable domain, in which reference TRBV9 and TRBJ1-4 provide the parts outside the CDR3, is DSGVTQTPKHLITATGQRVTLRCSPRSGDLSVYWYQQSLDQGLQFLIQYYNGEERAKGNILERFSAQQFPDLHSELNLSSLELGDSALYFCASSVEGEGEKLFFGSGTQLSVL.